The present T cell receptor (beta chain) was sequenced within a study of human T cells and chemical hapten exposure. Time point reported: pre-sensitization, week 0. Treatment specified: therapeutic diphenylcyclopropenone sensitization with weekly scalp DPC. Someone pulled total RNA out of unfractionated whole blood. At least ten counts were recorded for this clonotype. TCRdb reprocessed the RACE reads with MiXCR, giving one entry per CDR3 protein. The table shows tens of thousands of distinct CDR3 sequences, with about 9.3% occurring only once. Germline V CDR1 and CDR2: DFQATT, SNEGSKA (reference sequence). The CDR3 totals 13 residues. V lost 6 bases and J 9 bases, leaving 21 bases between the germline ends.

The gene calls are TRBV20-1 and TRBJ2-7; D possibly corresponds to TRBD2 (6 bases). This specimen was whole blood, taken in connection with sensitization to the hapten diphenylcyclopropenone (DPC). The clonotype originates from a man aged 45-60 years with alopecia areata. Some clones in this sample may be carry-over from other donors' samples. CDR3 nucleotides: TGCAGTGCCCTTCTGCCGGGGGTTCCAAGGCAGTACTTC. It encodes CSALLPGVPRQYF.